Below, 26 T cell receptor beta chains from the same sample are listed, as sequenced in a study of blood T cell repertoires in COVID-19. The table came from immunoSEQ multiplex PCR; TCRdb's copy has only in-frame clones and leaves some out. The sample records about 170,000 clones, about 85% being singletons. Sample: peripheral blood. The source is a human donor with acute or convalescent COVID-19. The donor label of this sample is uncertain.

V usage is TRBV4-3 and J usage is TRBJ2-3; TRBD2 agrees at 9 bases. Trimming removed 2 bases from V and 4 bases from J; junction bases left unmatched: 10. The CDR3 sequence is 17 residues long. Germline CDR1 reads LGHNA; CDR2 reads YSLEER. The CDR3 nucleotides are TGCGCCAGCAGCCAACTTCAGGGCGGGGGGGCACCAGATACGCAGTATTTT. Protein: CASSQLQGGGAPDTQYF.

This chain connects TRBV2 to TRBJ1-5, with D uncertain. CDR3 size: 13 residues. V lost 7 bases and J 2 bases, leaving 9 bases between the germline ends. Germline V gives CDR1 SNHLY, CDR2 FYNNEI. The CDR3 nucleotides read TGTGCCAGCAACACCGGGGGCAATCAGCCCCAGCATTTT. Protein sequence: CASNTGGNQPQHF.

The chain couples TRBV6-5 to TRBJ2-3, with D hard to call. This CDR3 comprises 16 residues. Trimming pared 0 bases from V and 2 bases from J, leaving 12 bases between. The germline gives CDR1 MNHEY, CDR2 SVGAGI. For the CDR3, the DNA is TGTGCCAGCAGTTACTCGAAACAGCTTATCACAGATACGCAGTATTTT. Translation gives CASSYSKQLITDTQYF.

The chain uses TRBV24-1 and TRBJ1-1; no clear D. Trimming left V 4 bases short and J 4 bases short, with 6 bases between. The CDR3 runs 12 residues. Per germline, CDR1 KGHDR and CDR2 SFDVKD. In DNA form, the CDR3 reads TGTGCCACCAGTGACGGGGTCACTGAAGCTTTCTTT. It specifies CATSDGVTEAFF.

The V gene is TRBV5-5, the J gene TRBJ2-2, with 7 nucleotides matching TRBD1. The CDR3 covers 15 residues. Germline V CDR1 and CDR2: SGHKS, YYEKEE (reference sequence). J lost 2 bases, V lost 4 bases, and 5 bases had no gene match. Written as DNA, the CDR3 is TGTGCCAGCAGCCCCCGGGACAGTAACACCGGGGAGCTGTTTTTT. Amino acid sequence: CASSPRDSNTGELFF.

The chain combines TRBV7-2 with TRBJ2-3, with D perhaps TRBD2 (6 bases). CDR1 is SGHTA, CDR2 FQGNSA, per germline. Deletions cut 0 bases from V and 3 bases from J, with 19 bases between. This CDR3 comprises 18 residues. This CDR3 is CASSLAPTSPRRTDTQYF. DNA for the CDR3: TGTGCCAGCAGCTTAGCCCCCACTAGCCCCAGAAGGACAGATACGCAGTATTTT.

The CDR3 loop reads CASSPGDKNTEAFF. DNA of the CDR3: TGTGCCAGCTCACCGGGGGACAAGAACACTGAAGCTTTCTTT. The rearrangement links TRBV18 to TRBJ1-1, with D perhaps TRBD1 (6 bases). Germline V gene sequence: CDR1 KGHSH, CDR2 LQKENI. Trimming left V 3 bases short and J 1 base short, with 9 bases between. CDR3 length equals 14 residues.

The CDR3 bases are TGTGCCAGCAGCTTAGGGGGCAGGGGGCTGGGAGAGACCCAGTACTTC. It translates to CASSLGGRGLGETQYF. The rearrangement links TRBV7-7 to TRBJ2-5; 8 bases map to TRBD1. The V and J ends lost 1 base and 4 bases, in that order; junction bases with no gene match: 8. Germline CDR1 and CDR2: SSHAT and FNYEAQ (reference sequence). The CDR3 has 16 amino acids.

V is TRBV28 and J is TRBJ2-7; D gene ambiguous. The CDR3 is 17 residues long. The ends were cut back, 3 bases at V and 0 bases at J, with 18 bases in the middle. Looked up from germline, CDR1 is MDHEN and CDR2 is SYDVKM. The CDR3: CASSFSPELPRSYEQYF. CDR3 DNA sequence: TGTGCCAGCAGTTTTTCCCCGGAGCTCCCCCGCTCCTACGAGCAGTACTTC.

DNA of the CDR3: TGTGCCAGCAGTTACCTACAGGGGGCGGATGAAGCTTTCTTT. This translates into CASSYLQGADEAFF. The chain recombines TRBV6-2 or TRBV6-3 with TRBJ1-1; 9 bases match TRBD1. This CDR3 comprises 14 residues. Germline V CDR1 and CDR2: MNHEY, SVGEGT. The V and J ends lost 2 bases and 7 bases, in that order; junction bases with no gene match: 5.

The rearrangement joins TRBV3-1 (or the pseudogene TRBV3-2) to TRBJ1-2, with a weak D call TRBD1 (6 bases). The ends were cut back, 4 bases at V and 1 base at J, with 13 bases in the middle. Germline lookup yields CDR1 LGHDT and CDR2 YNNKEL (reference sequence). This CDR3 is built from 15 residues. CDR3 in DNA: TGTGCCAGCAGCCTTGGGGGGGCGGTTAACTATGGCTACACCTTC. Its protein product is CASSLGGAVNYGYTF.

The genes are TRBV30 and TRBJ1-6; D possibly corresponds to TRBD1 (6 bases). CDR1 and CDR2 from the germline V gene are GTSNPN and SVGIG (reference sequence). The ends were cut back, 0 bases at V and 10 bases at J, with 10 bases in the middle. This CDR3 region has 13 residues. The CDR3 is CAWSVQGNSPLHF. CDR3 in DNA: TGTGCCTGGAGTGTCCAGGGGAACTCACCCCTCCACTTT.

The chain joins TRBV2 to TRBJ1-5; possible D gene TRBD1, 6 bases. Trimming cost V 6 bases and J 3 bases, with 15 bases left between them. The CDR3 contains 15 residues. Germline CDR1 reads SNHLY; CDR2 reads FYNNEI. As DNA, the CDR3 is TGTGCCAGCAGCCGGACAGACCTTAACAATCAGCCCCAGCATTTT. Translation: CASSRTDLNNQPQHF.

The chain links TRBV6-2 or TRBV6-3 to TRBJ2-7; 8 bases fit TRBD2. In germline, CDR1 is MNHEY, CDR2 SVGEGT. V shed 6 bases, J shed 4 bases, and the junction held 14 bases outside the gene matches. The CDR3 is 16 amino acids. The CDR3 loop reads CASSHRQSGGAYEQYF. The CDR3 DNA is TGTGCCAGCAGCCACAGGCAATCCGGGGGGGCTTACGAGCAGTACTTC.

Written as DNA, the CDR3 is TGTGCCAGCAGTCGGGACAGGGTTAATGAAAAACTGTTTTTT. Its translation: CASSRDRVNEKLFF. The chain recombines TRBV14 with TRBJ1-4; the match to TRBD1 covers 9 bases. Losses at the gene ends were 6 bases for V and 4 bases for J; bases not matched to a gene: 3. Per the germline V gene, CDR1 is SGHDN and CDR2 is FVKESK. This CDR3 spans 14 amino acids.

This clone showed up just once. V gene TRBV6-5 combines with J gene TRBJ1-3; D remains ambiguous. This CDR3 region has 16 residues. Trimming pared 0 bases from V and 2 bases from J, leaving 11 bases between. Germline CDR1 MNHEY, CDR2 SVGAGI. The CDR3: CASSYSLAGAGNTIYF. The CDR3 nucleotides read TGTGCCAGCAGTTACTCTTTGGCCGGGGCTGGAAACACCATATATTTT.

This clone showed up just once. This sequence joins TRBV6-5 and TRBJ1-6; 12 bases fit TRBD1. Germline assignment: CDR1 MNHEY and CDR2 SVGAGI. This CDR3 has 14 residues. The trim removed 6 bases at V and 9 bases at J, leaving 3 bases unmatched. The CDR3 protein is CASSPGQGASPLHF. The CDR3 DNA is TGTGCCAGCAGCCCGGGACAGGGGGCTTCACCCCTCCACTTT.

The rearrangement joins TRBV19 to TRBJ1-2; the D gene is possibly TRBD1 (5 bases). Per the germline V gene, CDR1 is LNHDA and CDR2 is SQIVND (reference sequence). V gave up 5 bases and J gave up 9 bases, with 19 bases separating them. The CDR3 has 14 residues. CDR3 region: CASSVQLGPSSYTF. DNA for the CDR3: TGTGCCAGTAGTGTCCAATTGGGGCCTTCAAGCTACACCTTC.

This clone was picked up one time. This chain connects TRBV15 to TRBJ2-5; 7 bases are a match to TRBD2. The ends lost 0 bases at V and 5 bases at J; junction bases unmatched: 6. The germline CDR1 and CDR2 sequences are LNHNV and YYDKDF (reference sequence). CDR3 size: 15 residues. DNA of the CDR3: TGTGCCACCAGCAGAGATCGGGGGGTTGTGGAGACCCAGTACTTC. It encodes CATSRDRGVVETQYF.

The chain combines TRBV7-9 with TRBJ1-5; D gene unclear. CDR1 SEHNR and CDR2 FQNEAQ come from the germline V gene (reference sequence). Trimming removed 7 bases from V and 3 bases from J, with 22 bases in between. The CDR3 loop spans 17 amino acids. This CDR3 reads CASIHLNGSLTNQPQHF. CDR3 DNA sequence: TGTGCCAGCATCCACCTAAACGGGAGCCTCACCAATCAGCCCCAGCATTTT.

CDR3 nucleotide sequence: TGTGCCAGCAGCTCCAGGGTCTCTGGAAACACCATATATTTT. Translating it yields CASSSRVSGNTIYF. The rearrangement links TRBV5-8 to TRBJ1-3, with D possibly TRBD1 on 5 matching bases. The V end was cut by 3 bases, the J end by 0 bases, with 7 bases between. Germline assignment: CDR1 SGHTS and CDR2 YDEGEE. This CDR3 region has 14 residues.

In its sample, this clone was seen once. V gene TRBV20-1 combines with J gene TRBJ1-1, with D hard to call. Deletions cut 2 bases from V and 11 bases from J, with 12 bases between. The CDR3 consists of 11 residues. CDR1 DFQATT and CDR2 SNEGSKA come from the germline V gene (reference sequence). CDR3 coding DNA: TGCAGTGCTAGACCGGTGGGGAGGGCTTTCTTT. It translates to CSARPVGRAFF.

This clone was observed a few times. This chain connects TRBV6-2 or TRBV6-3 to TRBJ2-1; D uncertain. This CDR3 has 14 amino acids. V shed 2 bases and J shed 8 bases, with 13 bases lying between them. In germline, CDR1 is MNHEY, CDR2 SVGEGT. The CDR3 DNA reads as TGTGCCAGCAGTTACCCAGACACTCTCCATGAGCAGTTCTTC. Its translation is CASSYPDTLHEQFF.

The chain couples TRBV3-1 (or the pseudogene TRBV3-2) to TRBJ2-7; maybe TRBD1 (7 bases). From germline, CDR1 is LGHDT and CDR2 YNNKEL (reference sequence). The CDR3 contains 15 residues. Trimming took off 3 bases at V and 7 bases at J, with 19 bases between the two ends. The DNA of the CDR3 is TGTGCCAGCAGCCACCAGGGGGGCTCTACTAGGGAGCAGTACTTC. This gives the protein CASSHQGGSTREQYF.

CDR3 region: CASSSGGRGETQYF. The DNA of the CDR3 is TGTGCCAGCTCTAGCGGGGGCCGGGGAGAGACCCAGTACTTC. The chain is built from TRBV27 and TRBJ2-5, with 10 bases lining up with TRBD2. With 8 bases clipped from V and 4 bases from J, the junction kept 7 bases outside the gene matches. CDR3 size: 14 residues. CDR1 is MNHEY, CDR2 SMNVEV, per germline (reference sequence).

This chain links TRBV2 with TRBJ2-7; tentatively, D is TRBD1 (5 bases). The V gene lost 1 base and the J gene lost 6 bases, with 13 bases spanning the gap. This CDR3 contains 14 residues. Germline V gives CDR1 SNHLY, CDR2 FYNNEI. The CDR3 reads CASSEVTQGTEQYF. The CDR3 nucleotides are TGTGCCAGCAGTGAAGTCACCCAGGGAACCGAGCAGTACTTC.